These 7 T cell receptor beta chains originate from one sample sequenced in a study of blood T cell repertoires in COVID-19. Method: immunoSEQ multiplex PCR; TCRdb's copy keeps in-frame clones and lacks some. Seen here are around 250,000 clones, approximately 85% observed once, and the top ten hold 12%. Specimen: peripheral blood. The receptors were sampled from a man older than 75 with acute or convalescent COVID-19.

J is TRBJ2-5 and V is TRBV2, with TRBD1 matching 12 bases. CDR1 is SNHLY, CDR2 FYNNEI, per germline. V lost 7 bases to trimming and J lost 7 bases; unmatched junction nucleotides: 10. This CDR3 contains 15 residues. CDR3 in amino acids: CASNPGTGGLGTQYF. The CDR3 bases are TGTGCCAGCAACCCCGGGACAGGGGGCCTGGGGACCCAGTACTTC. The whole variable domain, filled in from reference TRBV2 and TRBJ2-5, reads EPEVTQTPSHQVTQMGQEVILRCVPISNHLYFYWYRQILGQKVEFLVSFYNNEISEKSEIFDDQFSVERPDGSNFTLKIRSTKLEDSAMYFCASNPGTGGLGTQYFGPGTRLLVL.

The V gene is TRBV27, the J gene TRBJ2-7; TRBD2 aligns across 10 bases. The CDR3 is made up of 13 amino acids. Germline CDR1 and CDR2: MNHEY and SMNVEV (reference sequence). V lost 8 bases and J lost 4; bases outside the gene matches: 5. The CDR3 here is CASGGLAEYEQYF. CDR3 DNA sequence: TGTGCCAGCGGTGGACTAGCGGAATACGAGCAGTACTTC.

The chain combines TRBV19 with TRBJ2-5, with D maybe TRBD1 (6 bases). Germline values: CDR1 LNHDA, CDR2 SQIVND (reference sequence). This CDR3 spans 15 amino acids. V lost 4 bases and J 1 base, leaving 13 bases between the germline ends. The CDR3 nucleotides read TGTGCCAGTAGTACTAATACAGGGTTCCAAGAGACCCAGTACTTC. Translated, it gives CASSTNTGFQETQYF.

The chain carries TRBV7-2 and TRBJ1-4; D is ambiguous. The germline V gene encodes CDR1 SGHTA and CDR2 FQGNSA. The CDR3 loop spans 13 amino acids. V was cut by 0 bases and J by 4 bases, with 3 bases left in between. The CDR3 region is CASSLALNEKLFF. CDR3 DNA sequence: TGTGCCAGCAGCTTAGCCCTTAATGAAAAACTGTTTTTT.

Turning to this clone: The junction shows a germline mismatch at one end, possibly a read error. The gene calls are TRBV6-5 and TRBJ1-1, with a possible D match to TRBD1 (6 bases). CDR1 and CDR2 (germline): MNHEY, SVGAGI. The CDR3 covers 14 residues. As DNA, the CDR3 is TGTGCCAGCGGTACAGGGACCCAGAACGCTGAAGCTTTCTTT. Its translation: CASGTGTQNAEAFF.

V is TRBV6-2 or TRBV6-3 and J is TRBJ2-3; no reliable D call. Germline assignment: CDR1 MNHEY and CDR2 SVGEGT. Trimming pared 0 bases from V and 6 bases from J, leaving 4 bases between. The CDR3 extends over 12 amino acids. DNA of the CDR3: TGTGCCAGCAGTTACTCATCTGATACGCAGTATTTT. Translated: CASSYSSDTQYF.

The chain links TRBV7-8 to TRBJ2-7; no definite D call. Germline CDR1 reads SGHVS; CDR2 reads FQNEAQ. This CDR3 is built from 17 residues. V shed 2 bases and J shed 6 bases, with 23 bases lying between them. The CDR3 is CASSLTIVRSHLPEQYF. The DNA for the CDR3 is TGTGCCAGCAGCTTAACGATAGTGAGATCTCACCTACCCGAGCAGTACTTC.